Listed below are T cell receptor beta chains from one sample, sequenced in a study of CD8 T cells in ankylosing spondylitis. TCRdb redid the calling of the 5' RACE reads with MiXCR, one entry per CDR3 protein. The repertoire holds 150,000 to 200,000 distinct CDR3 sequences, with about 16% as singletons. Material for sequencing was blood, either unsorted or a sorted T cell fraction (not recorded which). The receptors shown here come from a male donor with ankylosing spondylitis or in good health (not recorded which). CDR3s include the opening cysteine and the closing phenylalanine or tryptophan. The order of the fields is CDR3 DNA, CDR3 protein, CDR3 length, D gene, J gene, V gene, clone size. A D gene is named only where the DNA matches it firmly. Only some rows state a clone size, as once, few, many or a class for expanded clones.

CDR3nt: TGTGCCAGCAGCCGGGACAGCCTTAATTCACCCCTCCACTTT
CDR3aa: CASSRDSLNSPLHF
len: 14
d_gene: TRBD1
j_gene: TRBJ1-6
v_gene: TRBV28
abundance: few

CDR3nt: TGTGCCAGCAGTAGAGGAGATACGCAGTATTTT
CDR3aa: CASSRGDTQYF
len: 11
d_gene: .
j_gene: TRBJ2-3
v_gene: TRBV28
abundance: .

CDR3nt: TGCGCCAGCAGCCTAGGGAGAGAGCAGTACTTC
CDR3aa: CASSLGREQYF
len: 11
d_gene: .
j_gene: TRBJ2-7
v_gene: TRBV4-1
abundance: .

CDR3nt: TGTGCCAGCAGCCCAACTCCATTAGACACTGAAGCTTTCTTT
CDR3aa: CASSPTPLDTEAFF
len: 14
d_gene: .
j_gene: TRBJ1-1
v_gene: TRBV9
abundance: .

CDR3nt: TGCGCCAGCAGCTTGGAAGGGGGGAACAGGGGTCGTCTCTTCACAGATACGCAGTATTTT
CDR3aa: CASSLEGGNRGRLFTDTQYF
len: 20
d_gene: .
j_gene: TRBJ2-3
v_gene: TRBV5-1
abundance: many

CDR3nt: TGCAGCGTTGAATCCCAGGGGAGGTTCTTC
CDR3aa: CSVESQGRFF
len: 10
d_gene: .
j_gene: TRBJ2-1
v_gene: TRBV29-1
abundance: .

CDR3nt: TGTGCCAGCAGTTTCGTCTCGCTGGTTGGTAATGAAAAACTGTTTTTT
CDR3aa: CASSFVSLVGNEKLFF
len: 16
d_gene: .
j_gene: TRBJ1-4
v_gene: TRBV28
abundance: once

CDR3nt: TGTGCCAGCAGCGGACAGGTCTACGAGCAGTACTTC
CDR3aa: CASSGQVYEQYF
len: 12
d_gene: TRBD1
j_gene: TRBJ2-7
v_gene: TRBV7-9
abundance: .

CDR3nt: TGTGCCAGCAACCCCAGGCCAGGGCATCAGCCCCAGCATTTT
CDR3aa: CASNPRPGHQPQHF
len: 14
d_gene: .
j_gene: TRBJ1-5
v_gene: TRBV28
abundance: many

CDR3nt: TGTGCCATCAGCCCCGGACAGGGAACTGAAGCTTTCTTT
CDR3aa: CAISPGQGTEAFF
len: 13
d_gene: TRBD1
j_gene: TRBJ1-1
v_gene: TRBV10-3
abundance: few

CDR3nt: TGCAGTGCTAGAGATGTCATAAGTGCAGATACGCAGTATTTT
CDR3aa: CSARDVISADTQYF
len: 14
d_gene: .
j_gene: TRBJ2-3
v_gene: TRBV20-1
abundance: .

CDR3nt: TGCAGTGCTAAGGGGGGAGACGTGACGGGAACTGAAGCTTTCTTT
CDR3aa: CSAKGGDVTGTEAFF
len: 15
d_gene: .
j_gene: TRBJ1-1
v_gene: TRBV20-1
abundance: few

CDR3nt: TGCGCCAGCAGCAGACAGGACGGCCTCAATGAGCAGTTCTTC
CDR3aa: CASSRQDGLNEQFF
len: 14
d_gene: .
j_gene: TRBJ2-1
v_gene: TRBV5-1
abundance: .

CDR3nt: TGCGCCAGCAGCTGGGGGACAGGGGGCTTAGATGAGCAGTTCTTC
CDR3aa: CASSWGTGGLDEQFF
len: 15
d_gene: TRBD1
j_gene: TRBJ2-1
v_gene: TRBV5-1
abundance: once

CDR3nt: TGCAGTGCTAGTGTTCACACCGGCCAAGAGACCCAGTACTTC
CDR3aa: CSASVHTGQETQYF
len: 14
d_gene: .
j_gene: TRBJ2-5
v_gene: TRBV20-1
abundance: many

CDR3nt: TGTGCCAGCAGTCCATGGACAGGAGTATCGAACACTGAAGCTTTCTTT
CDR3aa: CASSPWTGVSNTEAFF
len: 16
d_gene: TRBD1
j_gene: TRBJ1-1
v_gene: TRBV27
abundance: few

CDR3nt: TGCAGTATGTATTCACGGGAGTTTCACAATGAGCAGTTCTTC
CDR3aa: CSMYSREFHNEQFF
len: 14
d_gene: .
j_gene: TRBJ2-1
v_gene: TRBV20-1
abundance: few

CDR3nt: TGTGCCTGCCGCCCGACAGACCACAATGAGCAGTTCTTC
CDR3aa: CACRPTDHNEQFF
len: 13
d_gene: .
j_gene: TRBJ2-1
v_gene: TRBV30
abundance: few

CDR3nt: TGCAGTGCTAGAGGGCAGGGGAGTGTTAGCGGGGAGCTGTTTTTT
CDR3aa: CSARGQGSVSGELFF
len: 15
d_gene: .
j_gene: TRBJ2-2
v_gene: TRBV20-1
abundance: .

CDR3nt: TGTGCCAGCAGCCGGCCGGCGGGGATCTTAACCTACAATGAGCAGTTCTTC
CDR3aa: CASSRPAGILTYNEQFF
len: 17
d_gene: .
j_gene: TRBJ2-1
v_gene: TRBV14
abundance: many

CDR3nt: TGCACCAGCAGCGAGGGCCCGGACTACAATGAGCAGTTCTTC
CDR3aa: CTSSEGPDYNEQFF
len: 14
d_gene: .
j_gene: TRBJ2-1
v_gene: TRBV1
abundance: .

CDR3nt: TGCGCCAGCAGCTTGGCGACTAGCGGGCCCTACGAGCAGTACTTC
CDR3aa: CASSLATSGPYEQYF
len: 15
d_gene: TRBD2
j_gene: TRBJ2-7
v_gene: TRBV5-1
abundance: few

CDR3nt: TGCAGCGTTGAAGTCGGAACGGGAGGAAACACCGGGGAGCTGTTTTTT
CDR3aa: CSVEVGTGGNTGELFF
len: 16
d_gene: TRBD2
j_gene: TRBJ2-2
v_gene: TRBV29-1
abundance: .

CDR3nt: TGTGCCAGCAGCTTAGGTGGAGGGCCGGCTAATGAAAAACTGTTTTTT
CDR3aa: CASSLGGGPANEKLFF
len: 16
d_gene: .
j_gene: TRBJ1-4
v_gene: TRBV7-9
abundance: few

CDR3nt: TGCGCCAGCAGCACCGGGGACAGTCGCAGTTTCCTTAACTATGGCTACACCTTC
CDR3aa: CASSTGDSRSFLNYGYTF
len: 18
d_gene: TRBD1
j_gene: TRBJ1-2
v_gene: TRBV5-1
abundance: many

CDR3nt: TGCAGTGCTAGAGATTCGAGTAGCGGGAGGAATGAGCAGTTCTTC
CDR3aa: CSARDSSSGRNEQFF
len: 15
d_gene: TRBD2
j_gene: TRBJ2-1
v_gene: TRBV20-1
abundance: many

CDR3nt: TGTGCCAGCCGCAGTGATATCAGCTCCTACGAGCAGTACTTC
CDR3aa: CASRSDISSYEQYF
len: 14
d_gene: .
j_gene: TRBJ2-7
v_gene: TRBV5-6
abundance: few

CDR3nt: TGTGCCAGCAGGGGAGGACTAGCGGTCTCCTACAATGAGCAGTTCTTC
CDR3aa: CASRGGLAVSYNEQFF
len: 16
d_gene: TRBD2
j_gene: TRBJ2-1
v_gene: TRBV6-1
abundance: many

CDR3nt: TGTGCCAGCCCGCCGAGCGGGACACTATACGAAGCTTTCTTT
CDR3aa: CASPPSGTLYEAFF
len: 14
d_gene: .
j_gene: TRBJ1-1
v_gene: TRBV27
abundance: few

CDR3nt: TGCGCCAGCAGCTTGGAGACAGGGGGCGTCTATGGCTACACCTTC
CDR3aa: CASSLETGGVYGYTF
len: 15
d_gene: TRBD1
j_gene: TRBJ1-2
v_gene: TRBV5-1
abundance: many

CDR3nt: TGTGCCAGCAGTTTAGGGCCAGACTATGGCTACACCTTC
CDR3aa: CASSLGPDYGYTF
len: 13
d_gene: .
j_gene: TRBJ1-2
v_gene: TRBV28
abundance: few

CDR3nt: TGTGCCAGCAGCGACCGTTCACGAGGGCACACTGAAGCTTTCTTT
CDR3aa: CASSDRSRGHTEAFF
len: 15
d_gene: .
j_gene: TRBJ1-1
v_gene: TRBV4-2
abundance: .

CDR3nt: TGCAGTGCTCGGACTAGAAACATTCAGTACTTC
CDR3aa: CSARTRNIQYF
len: 11
d_gene: TRBD2
j_gene: TRBJ2-4
v_gene: TRBV20-1
abundance: many

CDR3nt: TGTGCCATCAGGCCACAGGGTGAAGGAAACACCATATATTTT
CDR3aa: CAIRPQGEGNTIYF
len: 14
d_gene: .
j_gene: TRBJ1-3
v_gene: TRBV10-3
abundance: .

CDR3nt: TGTGCCAGCAGCTTATGGATCTTCAGGACTAGCGGGAGGAGGGAGACCCAGTACTTC
CDR3aa: CASSLWIFRTSGRRETQYF
len: 19
d_gene: TRBD2
j_gene: TRBJ2-5
v_gene: TRBV11-2
abundance: .

CDR3nt: TGTGCCAGCAGTTACGGGGCTAATGGCTACACCTTC
CDR3aa: CASSYGANGYTF
len: 12
d_gene: .
j_gene: TRBJ1-2
v_gene: TRBV6-5
abundance: .

CDR3nt: TGTGCCAGCAGCTTAGCAGGGGTCGGGTCACCCCTCCACTTT
CDR3aa: CASSLAGVGSPLHF
len: 14
d_gene: .
j_gene: TRBJ1-6
v_gene: TRBV11-2
abundance: few

CDR3nt: TGTGCCACCCCTGCCGGGCCGAGCTGGGTCGGGGAGCTGTTTTTT
CDR3aa: CATPAGPSWVGELFF
len: 15
d_gene: .
j_gene: TRBJ2-2
v_gene: TRBV6-1
abundance: many

CDR3nt: TGTGCCAGCAGAAAATCCGGGACAGGACTCTACGAGCAGTACTTC
CDR3aa: CASRKSGTGLYEQYF
len: 15
d_gene: TRBD1
j_gene: TRBJ2-7
v_gene: TRBV12-3/TRBV12-4
abundance: many

CDR3nt: TGTGCCAGCACCTCGACAGGGATGAACACTGAAGCTTTCTTT
CDR3aa: CASTSTGMNTEAFF
len: 14
d_gene: TRBD1
j_gene: TRBJ1-1
v_gene: TRBV7-3
abundance: .

CDR3nt: TGCGCCAGCAGCTTGGAGCCCGCCGGGGAGCTGTTTTTT
CDR3aa: CASSLEPAGELFF
len: 13
d_gene: .
j_gene: TRBJ2-2
v_gene: TRBV5-1
abundance: many

CDR3nt: TGTGCCAGCAGGAACGGGATAATGAACACTGAAGCTTTCTTT
CDR3aa: CASRNGIMNTEAFF
len: 14
d_gene: .
j_gene: TRBJ1-1
v_gene: TRBV7-8
abundance: many

CDR3nt: TGCGCCAGCAGAGGGTCTAAGCGCTACGAGCAGTACTTC
CDR3aa: CASRGSKRYEQYF
len: 13
d_gene: .
j_gene: TRBJ2-7
v_gene: TRBV5-1
abundance: many

CDR3nt: TGTGCCAGCAGCTTCCGGGACAGTTCCTACGAGCAGTACTTC
CDR3aa: CASSFRDSSYEQYF
len: 14
d_gene: TRBD1
j_gene: TRBJ2-7
v_gene: TRBV7-8
abundance: .

CDR3nt: TGCGCCAGCAGCTTGGGGCGGGGCAGGAACTACGAGCAGTACTTC
CDR3aa: CASSLGRGRNYEQYF
len: 15
d_gene: .
j_gene: TRBJ2-7
v_gene: TRBV5-1
abundance: .

CDR3nt: TGTGCCAGCAGTTCGGGCACCGGGTACGAGCAGTACTTC
CDR3aa: CASSSGTGYEQYF
len: 13
d_gene: .
j_gene: TRBJ2-7
v_gene: TRBV12-3/TRBV12-4
abundance: many